This entry concerns a single T cell receptor beta chain. Its antigen is as yet unknown. The CDR3 is 13 residues long. Trimming left V 5 bases short and J 2 bases short, with 9 bases between. Germline values: CDR1 SGHNT, CDR2 YENEEA. Full-length variable regions came from constant-region reverse primers plus semi-nested Nested Universal Primer A PCR. TCRdb independently ran MiXCR on the 5' RACE reads; one entry per CDR3 protein. The data show tens of thousands of distinct CDR3 sequences, under 20% seen once. Study conclusions and caveats: In terms of TCR gene usage, tumor memory CD4+ T cells clustered together with blood and lymph node memory CD4+ cells, as well as with lymph node naive CD4+ cells. Whole repertoires were not studied in the larger cohort, only one V-J beta rearrangement. Tumor Treg TCRs overlapped most with tumor naive CD4+ cells.

This clonotype was sampled from a female donor with breast cancer. The specimen was naive CD4+ T cells sorted from blood. Regarding subset: naive CD4+ T cells, CD4+CD45RA+CD25-. The chain has TRBV11-3 and TRBJ1-2; possible D gene TRBD1, 6 bases. The CDR3 region has the DNA TGTGCCAGCAGCATGGGGGGCAACTATGGCTACACCTTC. Its protein is CASSMGGNYGYTF.